What follows is one T cell receptor (beta chain) and its context. Antigen specificity is unknown. Treatment noted: around 19 received Ad26.COV2.S at low or high dose, single or two shots; roughly 5 received placebo; per-sample allocation not given. The samples were gathered on day 63 after the first injection of vaccine or placebo. This sample was included in a study of Ad26.COV2.S vaccination and SARS-CoV-2 variants. Profiled with immunoSEQ multiplex PCR; TCRdb holds only in-frame clones, not every one. The table includes some 420,000 clones, 88% detected once. Points from the study as a whole: In vaccinated individuals, spike-specific CD8+ and CD4+ T cell responses reportedly displayed substantial breadth.

This CDR3 has 14 amino acids. V gave up 4 bases and J gave up 7 bases; unmatched junction bases: 7. CDR1 and CDR2 (germline): SNHLY, FYNNEI. The sequence came from a person between 18 and 65 years old who received the Ad26.COV2.S COVID-19 vaccine or a placebo. The sample here was peripheral blood, taken in a trial of Ad26.COV2.S vaccine versus placebo. The chain employs TRBV2 and TRBJ2-1; TRBD2 matches at 7 bases. This CDR3 reads CASSGEGPGNEQFF. The DNA for the CDR3 is TGTGCCAGCAGTGGGGAGGGTCCGGGGAATGAGCAGTTCTTC.